The clone carrying this T cell receptor beta chain was detected many times. As processed by the authors: Estimation of nucleated cell counts was performed using reference gene primer amplification. The method was immunoSEQ multiplex PCR; TCRdb's version includes in-frame clones alone and lacks a portion of them. The V and J calls and the clone size are those of that table, but D and trimming were determined from the DNA. The sample carries 80,000 to 85,000 clones, approximately 80% recorded once. The data stem from a study of blood T cell repertoires in COVID-19. Study at large: There were acute and convalescent COVID-19 samples, and they came from the United States, Italy and Spain. T cells, B-cell-depleted T cells, or PBMCs supplied cDNA or gDNA.

Germline values: CDR1 SEHNR, CDR2 FQNEAQ (reference sequence). The length of the CDR3 is 17 residues. Between the trimmed V and J ends, which lost 0 bases and 0 bases, there was a span of 12 bases. This TCR came from a human donor in a cohort sampled during active COVID-19. The V gene is TRBV7-9, the J gene TRBJ1-3; TRBD1 is a possible D gene (5 bases). The sequenced sample was peripheral blood. In DNA, the CDR3 is TGTGCCAGCAGCTTAGCGACCTCAGGGAACTCTGGAAACACCATATATTTT. Translating gives CASSLATSGNSGNTIYF.